This TCR beta chain was recovered during a study of cytomegalovirus exposure and HLA in healthy donors (dated 2017 in TCRdb). With respect to the entire study: An earlier analysis of roughly 500 of the donors reported 276 Gb of sequence data and around 110 million unique TCR beta sequences obtained from about 180 million T cells. Five DR-DQ haplotypes were handled as single units for association and clustering, since linkage in the cohort was strong. Across 300 to 500 genotyped donors of the cohort, an average of approximately 220,000 unique TCR beta nucleotide sequences per donor were sequenced, and roughly 17% of those sequences were non-productive. In the later analysis, no new phenotypic data were used to find candidate immune exposures; instead, reliance was placed on TCR beta sequences and their occurrence across donors. Of the 300 to 450 genotyped donors, roughly 80% were placed in the genetic ancestry cluster associated with self-reported Caucasian donors. The aim of the study was to test whether cataloging public T cell receptors could identify signatures of past pathogen exposure. In a later analysis, previously published TCR beta repertoires from 550 to 750 donors were re-analyzed and high-resolution HLA genotyping was added so that TCR occurrence patterns could be studied. An earlier analysis of 587 of the donors used high-throughput TCR beta sequencing to judge whether each TCR beta V gene segment behaved as functional or pseudogenic. The number of donors typed differed by locus, with about 629-630 for A, B, C, DRB1 and DQB1, 522 for DQA1, 600 to 610 for DPA1, and approximately 470 for DPB1. The study used immunosequencing to profile the T cell repertoires of 666 subjects and linked those repertoires to cytomegalovirus serostatus. A separate validation cohort of over a hundred different subjects was used in addition to the approximately 640-subject first cohort. An early release that covered 640 HLA-typed donors contained approximately 320 gigabases of sequencing data and about 84 million unique TCR sequences. Genome-wide SNP genotypes for about three fifths of the roughly 670 donors were used in a later genetic analysis, which treated that subset as a discovery cohort. Every repertoire in the discovery cohort had been generated on one and the same sequencing platform. To predict cytomegalovirus infection status, the study brought together high-throughput TCR immunosequencing, statistical association of individual TCRs with disease status, and machine learning. Donor age, sex, ethnicity and CMV serostatus were compiled together with the repertoire data. HLA typing included class I and class II loci at four-digit resolution.

With respect to this clone: No antigen is known for it. No base qualities exist here, and no much larger clone lies one base off it.

Points the paper makes about the study in general: In a later genetic analysis, fewer N-insertions in productive TCRs were reported among donors in an Asian-associated ancestry cluster than the roughly 700-donor mean. The classifier was reported to diagnose cytomegalovirus status with high specificity and sensitivity in both the original and validation cohorts. A later analysis found that HLA-associated TCR beta chains were more clonally expanded and had lower generation probabilities than equally common non-associated chains. When HLA alleles, especially DR and DQ, strongly co-occurred, attributing TCR associations to individual alleles was difficult. A later analysis found that TCR association rates varied across HLA loci, with DRB1 alleles showing the most associated TCRs and HLA-C alleles the fewest. A later analysis associated 16,951 TCR beta sequences with specific HLA alleles at a false discovery rate of 0.05. In vitro tests confirmed that three of the cytomegalovirus-associated TCR beta chains recognize cytomegalovirus antigens. A cluster of highly shared sequence variants was judged likely to represent a technical artifact of the sequencing pipeline. Some IMGT-functional V segments, including TRBV6-2 and TRBV6-3, could not be distinguished by the 87-base-pair reads and were therefore excluded. Because HLA typing was unavailable for some donors at each locus, only the typed subset was used in association tests. An earlier analysis of roughly 570 of the donors showed that most TCR beta V segments appeared in productive rearrangements either about 87% or about 30% of the time, which broadly matched IMGT annotations. In a later genetic analysis, a missense DCLRE1C variant was associated with V-gene and J-gene trimming of TCR beta chains, and the association was replicated in an independent cohort. A later analysis found that most CMV-associated TCR beta chains appeared HLA-restricted, with HLA associations seemingly driven largely by CMV exposure. A later analysis reported that several top co-occurrence clusters appeared linked to parvovirus B19, influenza, CMV and Epstein-Barr virus. The earlier analysis of approximately 560 of the donors excluded over 15 rarely observed V segments, including chromosome 9 orphons, because counts were too low. The cohort was sequenced for TCR beta chains only, and without alpha or paired-chain data the features that could be detected were limited. Correlated functional status among segregating V segments might reflect linkage disequilibrium, but an unknown experimental factor could not be ruled out. The study gave a list of under 200 TCR beta chains associated with cytomegalovirus. For the cohort, immune exposure information was limited to CMV serostatus. A further reported finding was that TCR beta sequences accurately predicted the HLA-A and HLA-B alleles for most subjects in the first cohort. Most TCR sequences were observed very rarely across donors, whereas some public TCRs were present in many individuals. The authors suggested that the approach could potentially be extended to other disease states and immunological phenotypes. Presence/absence analyses assumed roughly uniform sequencing depth across donors, an assumption that may not hold.

Libraries were built with the immunoSEQ multiplex PCR assay. For the multiplex PCR, a mixture combining 60 forward primers for TCR Vbeta segments and 13 reverse primers for TCR Jbeta segments was used. The CDR3 region of rearranged TCR beta genes was amplified from genomic DNA by a multiplex PCR assay. Amplified TCR beta libraries were sequenced as 87-base-pair reads on the Illumina HiSeq System. Concerning the study's data processing: Across the roughly 670 repertoires, a later analysis counted about 81 million unique TCR beta chains, roughly 11 million of which were shared by at least two donors. A nearest-neighbor algorithm error-corrected the raw reads and collapsed the reads into unique sequences, merging closely related sequences to remove PCR and sequencing errors. V, D and J gene segments were assigned by aligning CDR3 sequences to IMGT reference sequences. For a sequence to be retained, a match of at least six nucleotides was required to both a V gene segment and a J gene segment. A rearrangement counted as productive if the CDR3 had no stop codons and remained in frame with V and J, and every other rearrangement counted as non-productive. Following IMGT convention, CDR3 was defined as the stretch from the second conserved V-encoded cysteine to the conserved J-encoded phenylalanine. The earlier analysis of about 500 of the donors excluded sequences that lacked an unambiguous match to a single V gene segment. In an earlier analysis of some 590 of the donors, a V segment was called functional when productive rearrangements were above 56.7%, and segregating when the standard deviation between donors exceeded 5%. A statistical classification framework was developed to diagnose cytomegalovirus status using the catalog of TCR beta chain sequences. In a later analysis, TCR nucleotide sequences were compared against IMGT/GENE-DB human TR gene sequences so that V and J genes could be assigned. In a later analysis, CDR3 sequences and most-parsimonious VDJ recombination scenarios were assigned using the TCRdist pipeline. In a later analysis, each TCR beta chain was defined by its CDR3 amino acid sequence together with its V-gene family, and reads lacking a unique V-gene family were excluded. A later analysis removed 500 to 600 highly shared, low-generation-probability nucleotide sequences to deal with suspected cross-contamination and a sequencing artifact. In a later analysis, a clonal expansion index was calculated for each public chain from normalized within-repertoire ranks of inferred template counts. In a later analysis, generation probabilities were computed using a VDJ recombination model fitted to out-of-frame rearrangements, and the results were checked against IGoR. Hypergeometric tests were used in a later analysis to score TCR-TCR, TCR-HLA and TCR-CMV co-occurrence, with a repertoire-size bias correction applied to the TCR pairs. In a later analysis, false discovery rates were estimated by permuting HLA or CMV assignments 20 times. In a later analysis, co-occurring TCRs were grouped using DBSCAN, and TCRdist sequence similarity was added for clustering within HLA-allele-positive subsets. Co-occurrence clustering excluded repertoires with fewer than 30,000 or more than 120,000 public chains, plus five with anomalous nucleotide sharing. This is the immuneACCESS table as TCRdb keeps it, with only in-frame sequences that have V and J called. A part of the clones is gone; compared with another copy, unresolved V genes explain less than half, and the rest is unexplained. That table furnishes V, J and clone size, whereas the DNA furnished D and trimming. Across this sample there are hundreds of thousands of clones, with 82% seen only once. The ten largest clones take up roughly 6% of the sample.

V is shortened by 7 bases, J by 0 bases, and the region joining them spans 15 bases. The CDR3 sequence holds 15 residues, the cysteine and phenylalanine included. Kept here is only the CDR3 DNA, which spans 45 bases and is read in frame from base 1. Reading the germline V gene (reference sequence) gives CDR1 MNHNY and CDR2 SVGAGI. The cohort comprised some 730 healthy bone marrow donors. Cohort members were all nominally healthy when sampled, although unrecorded immune exposures were likely present. The donor was CMV seropositive and belonged to the group of about 290 seropositive cohort members. Every donor gave a peripheral blood sample, and the peripheral blood mononuclear cells from that sample were used for TCR beta sequencing. The Qiagen DNeasy Blood Extraction Kit was used to extract genomic DNA from the blood cell samples.

Sequencing input: PBMCs. Rearrangement joined TRBV6-6 to TRBJ1-2, with TRBD1 perhaps the D gene, on 6 matching bases. The source is a man aged 40-49 years in good health and CMV-seropositive. The CDR3 region has the sequence CASTTGTGTNYGYTF. The DNA sequence follows: TGTGCCAGCACGACGGGTACAGGGACTAACTATGGCTACACCTTC.